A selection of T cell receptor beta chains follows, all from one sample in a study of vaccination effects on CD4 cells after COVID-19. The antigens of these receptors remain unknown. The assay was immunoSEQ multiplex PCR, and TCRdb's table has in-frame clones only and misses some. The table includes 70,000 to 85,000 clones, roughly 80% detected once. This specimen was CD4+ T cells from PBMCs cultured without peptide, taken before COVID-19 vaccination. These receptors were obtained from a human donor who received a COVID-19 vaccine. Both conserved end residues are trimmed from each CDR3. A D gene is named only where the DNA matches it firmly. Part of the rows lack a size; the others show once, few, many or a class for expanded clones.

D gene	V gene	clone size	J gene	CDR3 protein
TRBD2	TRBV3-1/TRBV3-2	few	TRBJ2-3	ASSQSGGEGTQY
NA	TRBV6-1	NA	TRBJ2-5	ASKVRGQETQY
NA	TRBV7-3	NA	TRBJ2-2	ASSERGGRELF
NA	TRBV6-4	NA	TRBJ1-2	AIPTDYGYT
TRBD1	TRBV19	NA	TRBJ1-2	ASSTRQGEGGYT
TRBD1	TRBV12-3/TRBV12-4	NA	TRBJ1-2	ASSLNQGGGYT
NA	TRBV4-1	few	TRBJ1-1	ASSPLTEAF
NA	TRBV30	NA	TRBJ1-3	AWSVAGYSGNTIY
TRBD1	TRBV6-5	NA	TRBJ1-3	ASRGTGSGNTIY
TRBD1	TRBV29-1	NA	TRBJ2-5	SGETGARETQY
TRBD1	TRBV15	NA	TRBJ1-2	ATSRDGVRGLVYGYT
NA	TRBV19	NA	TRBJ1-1	ASSTRVGTEAF
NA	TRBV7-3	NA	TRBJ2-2	ASSQGSNTGELF
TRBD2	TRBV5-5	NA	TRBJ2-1	ASSLPRGAGVNEQF
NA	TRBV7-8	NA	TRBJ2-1	ASSSGGSQVNEQF
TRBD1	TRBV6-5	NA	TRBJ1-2	ASSRGQGDNYGYT
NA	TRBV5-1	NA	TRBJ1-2	ASSSRGSGNYGYT
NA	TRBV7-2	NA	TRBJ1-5	ASSFSDGGQPQH
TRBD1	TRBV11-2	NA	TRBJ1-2	ASSRGQGAYGYT
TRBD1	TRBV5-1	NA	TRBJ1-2	ASRAPEGAFGYT
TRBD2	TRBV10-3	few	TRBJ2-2	AITAGRETGELF
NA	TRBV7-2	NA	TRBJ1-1	ASSLYPGNTEAF
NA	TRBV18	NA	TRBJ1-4	ASSARETTNEKLF
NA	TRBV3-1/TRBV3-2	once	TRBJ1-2	ASSHVGTANYGYT
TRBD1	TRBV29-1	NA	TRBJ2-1	STLTGGSYNEQF
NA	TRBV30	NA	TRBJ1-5	AWSRVRAGPYDQPQH
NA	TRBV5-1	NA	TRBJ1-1	ASSSSMNTEAF
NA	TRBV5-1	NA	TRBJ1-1	ASSLVPTTEAF
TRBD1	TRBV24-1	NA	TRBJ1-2	ATSDPGTGDVYGYT
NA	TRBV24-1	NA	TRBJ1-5	ATSDSQGGQPQH
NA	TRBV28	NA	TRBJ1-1	ASSRWDTEAF
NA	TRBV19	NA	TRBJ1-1	ASSMVAGRWNTEAF
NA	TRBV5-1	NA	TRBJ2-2	ASTQGSNTGELF
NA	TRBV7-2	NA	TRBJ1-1	ASSLNRWGAF
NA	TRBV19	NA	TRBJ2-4	ASSIRDRAY
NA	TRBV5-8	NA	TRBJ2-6	ASSWGSGAGANVLT
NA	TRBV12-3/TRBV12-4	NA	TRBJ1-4	ASSFAGKLF
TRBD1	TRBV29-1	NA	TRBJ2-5	SVVGQGAKTQY
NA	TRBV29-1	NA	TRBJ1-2	SVEDYGYT
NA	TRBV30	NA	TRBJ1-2	AWSVAQAYGYT
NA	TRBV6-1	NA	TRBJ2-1	ASSEGSRQGTWGSYNEQF
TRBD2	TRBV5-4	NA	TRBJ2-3	ASSRGGGIDTQY
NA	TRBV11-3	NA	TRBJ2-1	ASSGRGGAGDEQF
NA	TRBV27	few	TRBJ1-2	ASSFYNNYGYT
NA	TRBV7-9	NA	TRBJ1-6	ASRGGSSSYNSPLH
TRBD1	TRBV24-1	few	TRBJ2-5	ATSDRTGKETQY
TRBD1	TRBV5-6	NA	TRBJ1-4	ASSLRWTGGNEKLF
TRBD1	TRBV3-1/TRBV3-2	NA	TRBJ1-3	ASSDLGTVSGNTIY
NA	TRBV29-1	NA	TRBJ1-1	SVVLGGMNTEAF
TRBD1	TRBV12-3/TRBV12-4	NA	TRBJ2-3	ASSLKGADTQY
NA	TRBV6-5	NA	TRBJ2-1	ASRDRYLNEQF
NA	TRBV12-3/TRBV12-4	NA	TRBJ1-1	ASSSYPNTEAF
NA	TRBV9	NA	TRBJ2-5	ASSLDSKETQY
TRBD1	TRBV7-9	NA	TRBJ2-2	ASSRTGWVDGELF
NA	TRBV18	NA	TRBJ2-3	ASSPQKGSSTDTQY